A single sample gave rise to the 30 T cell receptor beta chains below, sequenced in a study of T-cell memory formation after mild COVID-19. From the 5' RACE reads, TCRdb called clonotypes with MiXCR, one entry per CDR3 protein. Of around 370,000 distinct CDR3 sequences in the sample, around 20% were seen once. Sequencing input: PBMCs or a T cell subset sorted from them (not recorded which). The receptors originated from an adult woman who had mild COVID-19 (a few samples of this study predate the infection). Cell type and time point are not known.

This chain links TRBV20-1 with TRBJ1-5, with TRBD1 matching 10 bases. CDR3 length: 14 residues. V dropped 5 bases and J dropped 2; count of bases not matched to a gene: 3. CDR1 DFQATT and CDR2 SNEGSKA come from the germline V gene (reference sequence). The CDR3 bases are TGCAGTGCTTTGACAGGGGGCCGCAATCAGCCCCAGCATTTT. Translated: CSALTGGRNQPQHF.

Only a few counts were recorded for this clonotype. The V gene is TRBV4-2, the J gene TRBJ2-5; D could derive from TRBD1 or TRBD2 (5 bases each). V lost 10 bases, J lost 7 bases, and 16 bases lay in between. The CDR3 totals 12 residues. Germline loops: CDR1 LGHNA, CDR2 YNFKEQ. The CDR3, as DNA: TGTGCCACCTTGTCAGGGACGGGGACCCAGTACTTC. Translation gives CATLSGTGTQYF.

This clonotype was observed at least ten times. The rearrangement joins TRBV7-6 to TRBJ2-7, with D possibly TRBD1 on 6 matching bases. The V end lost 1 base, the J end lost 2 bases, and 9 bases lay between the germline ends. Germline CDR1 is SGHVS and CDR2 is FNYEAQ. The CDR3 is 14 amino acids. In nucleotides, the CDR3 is TGTGCCAGCAGCTTAGGGACAGCAACCTACGAGCAGTACTTC. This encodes CASSLGTATYEQYF.

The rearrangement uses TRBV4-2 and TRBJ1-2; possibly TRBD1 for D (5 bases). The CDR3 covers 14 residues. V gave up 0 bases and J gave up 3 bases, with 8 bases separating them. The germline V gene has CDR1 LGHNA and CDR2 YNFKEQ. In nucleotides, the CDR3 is TGTGCCAGCAGCCAAGATTCGGGGGACTATGGCTACACCTTC. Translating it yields CASSQDSGDYGYTF.

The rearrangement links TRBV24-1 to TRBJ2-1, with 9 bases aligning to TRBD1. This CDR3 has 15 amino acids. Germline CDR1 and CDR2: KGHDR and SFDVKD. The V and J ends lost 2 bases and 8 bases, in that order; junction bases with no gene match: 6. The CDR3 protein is CATSDSDGDRDEQFF. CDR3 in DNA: TGTGCCACCAGTGATTCGGACGGGGACAGGGATGAGCAGTTCTTC.

The CDR3 bases are TGCAGTGCGATAAGGGGTAACACTGAAGCTTTCTTT. It specifies CSAIRGNTEAFF. The V and J genes are TRBV20-1 and TRBJ1-1; tentative D call: TRBD1 (5 bases). Germline loops: CDR1 DFQATT, CDR2 SNEGSKA (reference sequence). The CDR3 extends over 12 amino acids. V lost 6 bases and J lost 2, with 10 bases in between.

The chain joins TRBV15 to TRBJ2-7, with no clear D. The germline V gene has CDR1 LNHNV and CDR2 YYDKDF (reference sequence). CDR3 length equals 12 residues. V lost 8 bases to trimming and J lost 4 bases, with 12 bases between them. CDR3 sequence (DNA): TGTGCCACCGGCACGAAGGGATACGAGCAGTACTTC. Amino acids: CATGTKGYEQYF. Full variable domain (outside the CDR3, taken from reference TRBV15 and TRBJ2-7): DAMVIQNPRYQVTQFGKPVTLSCSQTLNHNVMYWYQQKSSQAPKLLFHYYDKDFNNEADTPDNFQSRRPNTSFCFLDIRSPGLGDTAMYLCATGTKGYEQYFGPGTRLTVT.

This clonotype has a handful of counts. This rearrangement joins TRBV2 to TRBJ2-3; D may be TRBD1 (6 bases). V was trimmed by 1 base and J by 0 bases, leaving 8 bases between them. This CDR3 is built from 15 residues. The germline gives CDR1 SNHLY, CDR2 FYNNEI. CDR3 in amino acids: CASSEGTASTDTQYF. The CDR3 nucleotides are TGTGCCAGCAGTGAAGGGACAGCTAGCACAGATACGCAGTATTTT.

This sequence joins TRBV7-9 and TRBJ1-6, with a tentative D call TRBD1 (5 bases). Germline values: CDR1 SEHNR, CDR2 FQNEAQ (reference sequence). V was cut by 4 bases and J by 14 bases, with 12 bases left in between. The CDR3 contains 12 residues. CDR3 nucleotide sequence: TGTGCCAGCAGCTCGACGGCGGGGGCCCTCCACTTT. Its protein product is CASSSTAGALHF.

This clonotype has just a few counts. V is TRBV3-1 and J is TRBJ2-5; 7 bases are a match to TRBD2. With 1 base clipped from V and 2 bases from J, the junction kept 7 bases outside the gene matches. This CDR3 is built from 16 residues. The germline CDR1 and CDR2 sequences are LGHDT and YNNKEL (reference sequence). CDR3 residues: CASSQVLARLQETQYF. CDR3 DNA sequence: TGTGCCAGCAGCCAAGTACTAGCGAGATTACAAGAGACCCAGTACTTC.

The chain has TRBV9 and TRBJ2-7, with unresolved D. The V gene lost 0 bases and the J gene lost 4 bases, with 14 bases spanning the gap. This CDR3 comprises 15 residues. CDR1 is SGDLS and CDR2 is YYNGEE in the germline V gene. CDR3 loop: CASSVGFTESYEQYF. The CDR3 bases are TGTGCCAGCAGCGTAGGGTTCACTGAATCTTACGAGCAGTACTTC.

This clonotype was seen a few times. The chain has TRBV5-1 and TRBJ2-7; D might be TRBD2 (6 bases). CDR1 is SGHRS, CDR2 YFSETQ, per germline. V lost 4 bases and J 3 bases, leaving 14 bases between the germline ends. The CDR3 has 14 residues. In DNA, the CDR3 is TGCGCCAGCAGCCCGACGGACGGGGGCTACGAGCAGTACTTC. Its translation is CASSPTDGGYEQYF.

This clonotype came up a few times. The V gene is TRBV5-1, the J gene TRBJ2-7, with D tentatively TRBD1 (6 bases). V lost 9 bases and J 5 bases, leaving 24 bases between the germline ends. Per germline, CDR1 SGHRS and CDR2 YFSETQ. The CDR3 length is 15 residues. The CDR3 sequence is CATRRLGRGSDEQYF. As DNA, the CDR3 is TGCGCCACACGCCGATTGGGCAGGGGCAGCGACGAGCAGTACTTC.

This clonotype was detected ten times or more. CDR3 residues: CASSLRPPGQGAKNIQYF. CDR3 coding DNA: TGCGCCAGCAGCTTGAGACCCCCGGGACAGGGGGCCAAAAACATTCAGTACTTC. The chain combines TRBV5-1 with TRBJ2-4, with 10 bases lining up with TRBD1. The germline V gene has CDR1 SGHRS and CDR2 YFSETQ. The CDR3 spans 18 residues. Trimming took 1 base from V and 1 from J; bases not matched to a gene: 8. Full variable domain (remainder filled in from reference TRBV5-1 and TRBJ2-4): KAGVTQTPRYLIKTRGQQVTLSCSPISGHRSVSWYQQTPGQGLQFLFEYFSETQRNKGNFPGRFSGRQFSNSRSEMNVSTLELGDSALYLCASSLRPPGQGAKNIQYFGAGTRLSVL.

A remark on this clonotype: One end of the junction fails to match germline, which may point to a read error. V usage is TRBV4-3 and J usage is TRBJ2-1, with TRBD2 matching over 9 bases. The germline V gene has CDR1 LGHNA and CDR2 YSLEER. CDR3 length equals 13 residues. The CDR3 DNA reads TGCGCCAGCAGCCAAGGGGCCGGACTAGCGCGGCTCTTC. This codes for CASSQGAGLARLF.

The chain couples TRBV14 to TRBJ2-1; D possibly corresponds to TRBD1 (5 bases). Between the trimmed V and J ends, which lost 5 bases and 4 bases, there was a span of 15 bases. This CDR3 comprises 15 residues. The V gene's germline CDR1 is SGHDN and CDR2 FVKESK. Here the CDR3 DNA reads TGTGCCAGCAGCGACGAGATTCAGGGTTACAATGAGCAGTTCTTC. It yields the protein CASSDEIQGYNEQFF.

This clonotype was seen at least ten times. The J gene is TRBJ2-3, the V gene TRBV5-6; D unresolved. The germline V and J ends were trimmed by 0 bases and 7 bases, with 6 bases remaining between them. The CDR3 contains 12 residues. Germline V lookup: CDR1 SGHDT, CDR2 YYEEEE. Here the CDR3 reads CASSLGGNTQYF. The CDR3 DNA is TGTGCCAGCAGCTTGGGTGGGAATACGCAGTATTTT.

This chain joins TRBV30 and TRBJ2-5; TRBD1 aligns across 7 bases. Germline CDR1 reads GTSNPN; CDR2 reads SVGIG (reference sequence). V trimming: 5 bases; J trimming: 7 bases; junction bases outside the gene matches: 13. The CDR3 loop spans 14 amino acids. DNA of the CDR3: TGTGCCTGGCTCGGACAGGCCCAACGAGGGACCCAGTACTTC. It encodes CAWLGQAQRGTQYF.

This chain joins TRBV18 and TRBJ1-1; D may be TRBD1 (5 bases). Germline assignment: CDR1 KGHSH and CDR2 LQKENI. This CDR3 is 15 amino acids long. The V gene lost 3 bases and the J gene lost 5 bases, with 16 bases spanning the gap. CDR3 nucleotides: TGTGCCAGCTCACCCGGTGAGGGGCGATGGACTGAAGCTTTCTTT. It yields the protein CASSPGEGRWTEAFF.

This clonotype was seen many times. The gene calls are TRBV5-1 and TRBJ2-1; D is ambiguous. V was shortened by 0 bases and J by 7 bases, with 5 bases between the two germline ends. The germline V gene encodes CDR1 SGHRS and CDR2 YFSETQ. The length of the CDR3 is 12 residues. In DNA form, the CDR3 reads TGCGCCAGCAGCTTGGACGGGAATGAGCAGTTCTTC. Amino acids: CASSLDGNEQFF.

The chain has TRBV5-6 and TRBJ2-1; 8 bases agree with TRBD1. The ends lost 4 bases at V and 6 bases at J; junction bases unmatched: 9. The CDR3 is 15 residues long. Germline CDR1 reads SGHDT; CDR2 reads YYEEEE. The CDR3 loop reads CASSLGQGWINEQFF. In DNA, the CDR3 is TGTGCCAGCAGCCTAGGACAGGGTTGGATCAATGAGCAGTTCTTC.

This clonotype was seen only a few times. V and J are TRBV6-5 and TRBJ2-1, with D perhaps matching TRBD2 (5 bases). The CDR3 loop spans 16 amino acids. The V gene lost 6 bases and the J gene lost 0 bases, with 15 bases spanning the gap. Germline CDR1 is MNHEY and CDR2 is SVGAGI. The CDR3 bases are TGTGCCAGCAGCCTCCTCGGGGTCCGCTCCTACAATGAGCAGTTCTTC. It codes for CASSLLGVRSYNEQFF.

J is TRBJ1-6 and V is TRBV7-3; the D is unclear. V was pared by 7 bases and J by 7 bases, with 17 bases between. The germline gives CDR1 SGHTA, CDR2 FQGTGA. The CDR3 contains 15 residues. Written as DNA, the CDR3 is TGTGCCAGCACCCCTACCGCGGACTCCAATTCACCCCTCCACTTT. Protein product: CASTPTADSNSPLHF.

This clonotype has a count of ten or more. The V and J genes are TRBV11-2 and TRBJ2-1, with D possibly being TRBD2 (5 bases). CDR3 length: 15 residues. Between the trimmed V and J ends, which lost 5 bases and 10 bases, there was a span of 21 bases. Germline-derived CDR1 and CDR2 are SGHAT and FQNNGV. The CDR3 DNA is TGTGCCAGCAGCCCTATTGCCCGGGGAGTAGGAGAGCAGTTCTTC. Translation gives CASSPIARGVGEQFF.

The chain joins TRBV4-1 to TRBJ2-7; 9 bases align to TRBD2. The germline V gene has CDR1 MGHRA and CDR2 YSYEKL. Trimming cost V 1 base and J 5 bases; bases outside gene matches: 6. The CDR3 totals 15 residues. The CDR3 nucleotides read TGCGCCAGCAGCCAAGGGCTCCTAGCGGGAAACGAGCAGTACTTC. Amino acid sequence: CASSQGLLAGNEQYF.

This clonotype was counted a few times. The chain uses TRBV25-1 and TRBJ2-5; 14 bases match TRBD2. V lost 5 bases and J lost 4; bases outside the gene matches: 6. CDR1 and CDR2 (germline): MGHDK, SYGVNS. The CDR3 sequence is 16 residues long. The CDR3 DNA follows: TGTGCCAGCAGTAACAGACTAGCGGGGGGGCGAGAGACCCAGTACTTC. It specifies CASSNRLAGGRETQYF.

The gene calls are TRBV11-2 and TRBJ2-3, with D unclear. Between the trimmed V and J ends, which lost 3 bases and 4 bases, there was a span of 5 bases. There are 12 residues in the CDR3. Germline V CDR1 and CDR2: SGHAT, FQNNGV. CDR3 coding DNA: TGTGCCAGCAGCTTTGAGGCAGATACGCAGTATTTT. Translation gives CASSFEADTQYF.

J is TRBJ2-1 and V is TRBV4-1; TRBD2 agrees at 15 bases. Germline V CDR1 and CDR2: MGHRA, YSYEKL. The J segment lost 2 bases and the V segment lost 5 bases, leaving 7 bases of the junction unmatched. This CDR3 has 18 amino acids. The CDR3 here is CASSGGLAGGNPYNEQFF. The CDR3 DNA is TGCGCCAGCAGCGGGGGACTAGCGGGGGGTAACCCCTACAATGAGCAGTTCTTC.

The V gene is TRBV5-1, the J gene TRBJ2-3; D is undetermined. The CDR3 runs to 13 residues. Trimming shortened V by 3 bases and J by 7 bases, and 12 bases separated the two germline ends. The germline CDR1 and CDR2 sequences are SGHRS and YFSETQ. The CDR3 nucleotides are TGCGCCAGCAGCTGGGCAGAAAGGAATACGCAGTATTTT. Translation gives CASSWAERNTQYF.

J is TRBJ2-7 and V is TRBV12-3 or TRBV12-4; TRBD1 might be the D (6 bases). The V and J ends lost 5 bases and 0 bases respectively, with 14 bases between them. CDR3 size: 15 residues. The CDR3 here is CASSPLARGSYEQYF. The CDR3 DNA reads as TGTGCCAGCAGTCCCCTAGCCAGGGGCTCCTACGAGCAGTACTTC.